The sequence of this T cell receptor (beta chain) was determined in a study of vaccination effects on CD4 cells after COVID-19. On the study more broadly: IL-2 at about 10 IU/ml and peptides at about 9.2 ug/ml were added to cultured PBMC, around 2.2 million per well.

Between days 10 and 11 of culture, CD4+ T cells were separated out. From March to December 2020, the person had a SARS-CoV-2 infection that was confirmed by PCR. Vaccine administered to participants consisted of two doses of either BNT162b2 or mRNA-1273. IL-2 medium was substituted for half the medium on days 3 and 7. Repertoires were generated with immunoSEQ multiplex PCR, while TCRdb's copy carries only in-frame clones and drops some. The table records around 50,000 clones, around three quarters of them present only once. This clone was found a few times. Its antigen is not identified. V shed 5 bases, J shed 4 bases, and the junction held 2 bases outside the gene matches. CDR3 size: 13 residues. The germline CDR1 and CDR2 sequences are WSHSY and SAAADI.

This clonotype originated in a human donor who had a prior SARS-CoV-2 infection. The chain links TRBV10-2 to TRBJ2-7; TRBD2 aligns across 10 bases. Specimen: CD4+ T cells from PBMCs cultured without peptide, collected after COVID-19 vaccination. The CDR3 DNA sequence: TGCGCCAGCAGTTCGACTAGCGGGTACGAGCAGTACTTC. The encoded protein is CASSSTSGYEQYF.